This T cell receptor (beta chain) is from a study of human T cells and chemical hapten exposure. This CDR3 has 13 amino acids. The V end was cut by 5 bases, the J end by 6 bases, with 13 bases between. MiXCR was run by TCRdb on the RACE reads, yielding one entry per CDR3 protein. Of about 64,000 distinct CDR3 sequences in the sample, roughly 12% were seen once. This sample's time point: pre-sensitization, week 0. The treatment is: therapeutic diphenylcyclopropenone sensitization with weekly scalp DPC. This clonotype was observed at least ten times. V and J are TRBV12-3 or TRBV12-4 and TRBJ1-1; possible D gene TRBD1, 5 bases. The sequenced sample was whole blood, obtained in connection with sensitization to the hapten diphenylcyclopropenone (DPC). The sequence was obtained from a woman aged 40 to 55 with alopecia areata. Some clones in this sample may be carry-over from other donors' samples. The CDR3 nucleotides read TGTGCCAGCAGTCCTAATGTGGGGGCTGAAGCTTTCTTT. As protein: CASSPNVGAEAFF.